These 14 T cell receptor beta chains came from one sample sequenced in a study of early T cells in non-severe SARS-CoV-2 infection. TCRdb re-called the 5' RACE reads through MiXCR, storing one row per CDR3 protein. The sample contains tens of thousands of distinct CDR3 sequences, about 3.7% of which appear only once. Sample: whole blood. These receptors came from an adult who was a healthcare worker with PCR-confirmed SARS-CoV-2 infection or an uninfected control (not recorded which).

V usage is TRBV4-1 and J usage is TRBJ2-7; 7 bases map to TRBD1. The germline V gene encodes CDR1 MGHRA and CDR2 YSYEKL. V was clipped by 3 bases and J by 0 bases; unmatched bases: 2. The CDR3 loop spans 14 amino acids. The CDR3 here is CASSQTGSSYEQYF. CDR3 coding DNA: TGCGCCAGCAGCCAGACAGGGTCCTCCTACGAGCAGTACTTC.

This clonotype was seen at least ten times. The V and J genes are TRBV5-6 and TRBJ2-3; D call uncertain. Trimming shortened V by 0 bases and J by 0 bases, and 5 bases separated the two germline ends. Germline CDR1 SGHDT, CDR2 YYEEEE. The CDR3 has 14 residues. This chain's CDR3 is CASSLVGSTDTQYF. DNA of the CDR3: TGTGCCAGCAGCTTGGTCGGGAGCACAGATACGCAGTATTTT.

This clonotype was detected ten times or more. This chain links TRBV7-9 with TRBJ1-1, with D unresolved. The CDR3 is 10 amino acids. Germline V gene lookup returns CDR1 SEHNR and CDR2 FQNEAQ (reference sequence). The V and J ends lost 1 base and 8 bases respectively, with 2 bases between them. The CDR3 DNA reads as TGTGCCAGCAGCTTAGAGGAAGCTTTCTTT. Protein sequence: CASSLEEAFF.

J is TRBJ1-1 and V is TRBV12-5, with D possibly matching TRBD1 (5 bases). Germline V gives CDR1 LGHNT, CDR2 FRNRAP. The germline V and J ends were trimmed by 10 bases and 0 bases, with 18 bases remaining between them. The CDR3 sequence is 15 residues long. The CDR3 here is CATQGFGLMNTEAFF. The CDR3 coding sequence is TGTGCTACCCAGGGTTTTGGGCTCATGAACACTGAAGCTTTCTTT.

The sample holds many counts of this clonotype. One end of the junction is discordant with germline, which a read error may explain. The chain couples TRBV12-3 or TRBV12-4 to TRBJ2-1; 7 nucleotides align to TRBD2. The length of the CDR3 is 11 residues. CDR3 protein: CASSLAAKQFF. CDR3 sequence (DNA): TGTGCCAGCAGTCTAGCGGCTAAGCAGTTCTTC.

This clonotype has at least ten counts. The chain links TRBV18 to TRBJ1-2; 10 nucleotides line up with TRBD1. Germline V lookup: CDR1 KGHSH, CDR2 LQKENI. This CDR3 has 14 amino acids. V lost 4 bases, J lost 3 bases, and 2 bases stayed unmatched. CDR3 sequence: CASSQGQGDYGYTF. In DNA form, the CDR3 reads TGTGCCAGCTCACAAGGACAGGGGGACTATGGCTACACCTTC.

This clonotype has a count of ten or more. The chain links TRBV4-2 to TRBJ2-2, with D perhaps assigned TRBD1 or TRBD2 (6 bases each). This CDR3 is built from 16 residues. Germline assignment: CDR1 LGHNA and CDR2 YNFKEQ. The V gene lost 0 bases and the J gene lost 3 bases, with 11 bases spanning the gap. CDR3 residues: CASSQESGGYTGELFF. In DNA, the CDR3 is TGTGCCAGCAGCCAAGAATCCGGGGGCTACACCGGGGAGCTGTTTTTT.

This clonotype was observed at least ten times. CDR3 in DNA: TGTGCCAGCAGCTTAGCGGGAGAGCAGTACTTC. Protein: CASSLAGEQYF. This chain uses TRBV7-9 with TRBJ2-7; D unclear. Germline V gene lookup returns CDR1 SEHNR and CDR2 FQNEAQ (reference sequence). This CDR3 is built from 11 residues. V was trimmed by 0 bases and J by 7 bases, leaving 4 bases between them.

This clonotype was seen repeatedly, ten times or more. The chain has TRBV7-2 and TRBJ2-1; 8 bases fit TRBD2. Germline V gene lookup returns CDR1 SGHTA and CDR2 FQGNSA. With V trimmed by 6 bases and J by 3 bases, 4 bases remained unmatched. CDR3 length: 14 amino acids. CDR3 amino acids: CASRGGRIYNEQFF. In DNA form, the CDR3 reads TGTGCCAGCAGAGGCGGGAGGATCTACAATGAGCAGTTCTTC.

This clonotype showed up many times. The V call is TRBV28, the J call TRBJ2-5, with D perhaps being TRBD1 or TRBD2 (7 bases each). The germline CDR1 and CDR2 sequences are MDHEN and SYDVKM. The germline V and J ends were trimmed by 7 bases and 4 bases, with 22 bases remaining between them. The CDR3 consists of 16 residues. In nucleotides, the CDR3 is TGTGCCAGCACTCCTCACACGACAGGGAGGGTAGAGACCCAGTACTTC. Its protein product is CASTPHTTGRVETQYF.

This clonotype counts as medium-sized. The chain recombines TRBV11-2 with TRBJ1-3; 8 nucleotides match TRBD1. V lost 5 bases to trimming and J lost 4 bases; unmatched junction nucleotides: 13. Germline V gene data show CDR1 as SGHAT and CDR2 as FQNNGV. This CDR3 is 17 amino acids long. The CDR3 reads CASSGNRGAKIGNTIYF. The CDR3 DNA reads TGTGCCAGCAGCGGCAACAGGGGGGCTAAGATCGGAAACACCATATATTTT.

In its sample, this clonotype was seen many times. This sequence joins TRBV7-6 and TRBJ2-5; D not certain. The CDR3 is made up of 13 amino acids. V was trimmed by 5 bases and J by 5 bases, leaving 12 bases between them. Germline V gives CDR1 SGHVS, CDR2 FNYEAQ. This CDR3 reads CASSPLITETQYF. CDR3 DNA sequence: TGTGCCAGCAGCCCGCTGATAACCGAGACCCAGTACTTC. The variable domain in full, with the rest retrieved from reference TRBV7-6 and TRBJ2-5, is GAGVSQSPRYKVTKRGQDVALRCDPISGHVSLYWYRQALGQGPEFLTYFNYEAQQDKSGLPNDRFSAERPEGSISTLTIQRTEQRDSAMYRCASSPLITETQYFGPGTRLLVL.

This clonotype was seen at least ten times. The chain has TRBV19 and TRBJ2-7; TRBD2 aligns across 10 bases. Germline loops: CDR1 LNHDA, CDR2 SQIVND (reference sequence). Losses at the gene ends were 8 bases for V and 0 bases for J; bases not matched to a gene: 4. This CDR3 is built from 14 residues. CDR3 residues: CASSLAGSSYEQYF. The CDR3 nucleotides are TGTGCCAGTTCACTAGCGGGGAGCTCCTACGAGCAGTACTTC.

CDR3 residues: CSASRQGARSYGYTF. In DNA, the CDR3 is TGCAGTGCTAGTAGACAGGGGGCGCGGAGCTATGGCTACACCTTC. The genes are TRBV20-1 and TRBJ1-2; 10 positions match TRBD1. From germline, CDR1 is DFQATT and CDR2 SNEGSKA (reference sequence). Trimming took 3 bases from V and 4 from J; bases not matched to a gene: 8. This CDR3 has 15 residues.